This T cell receptor beta chain appears in the sequencing data of a study of blood T cell repertoires in COVID-19. Study details: Acute-phase and convalescent COVID-19 samples originated in the United States, Italy and Spain. From T cells, B-cell-depleted T cells, or PBMCs came the material, which was cDNA or gDNA.

In this sample, this clone turned up once. CDR3 length: 15 residues. CDR1 and CDR2 from the germline V gene are SGHAT and FQNNGV. The V and J ends lost 5 bases and 0 bases, in that order; junction bases with no gene match: 7. In the study's own analysis: Estimation of nucleated cell counts was performed using reference gene primer amplification. Sequencing used immunoSEQ multiplex PCR; TCRdb keeps in-frame clones, though not all of them. For V, J and clone size, that table is used; D and trimming come from the DNA. The sample holds around 120,000 clones, roughly nine tenths seen once. The chain carries TRBV11-2 and TRBJ2-7; TRBD1 aligns across 7 bases. The sample comprised peripheral blood. This receptor was obtained from a woman of 80 years or more with acute or convalescent COVID-19. The CDR3 reads CASSLNRDSSYEQYF. The CDR3, as DNA: TGTGCCAGCAGCCTCAACCGGGACAGCTCCTACGAGCAGTACTTC.